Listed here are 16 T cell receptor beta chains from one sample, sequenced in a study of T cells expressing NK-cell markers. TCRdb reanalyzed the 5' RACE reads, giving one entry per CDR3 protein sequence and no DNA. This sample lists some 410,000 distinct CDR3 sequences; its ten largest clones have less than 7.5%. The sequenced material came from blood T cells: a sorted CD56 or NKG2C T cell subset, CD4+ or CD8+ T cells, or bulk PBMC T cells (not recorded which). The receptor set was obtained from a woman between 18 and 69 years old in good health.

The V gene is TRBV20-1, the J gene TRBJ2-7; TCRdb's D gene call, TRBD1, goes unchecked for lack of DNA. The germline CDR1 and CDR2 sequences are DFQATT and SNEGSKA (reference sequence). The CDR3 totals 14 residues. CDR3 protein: CSARPTGVTYEQYF.

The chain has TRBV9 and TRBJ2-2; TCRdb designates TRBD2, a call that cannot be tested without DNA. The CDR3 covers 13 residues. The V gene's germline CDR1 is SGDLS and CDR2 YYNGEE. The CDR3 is CASSPGTSGELFF.

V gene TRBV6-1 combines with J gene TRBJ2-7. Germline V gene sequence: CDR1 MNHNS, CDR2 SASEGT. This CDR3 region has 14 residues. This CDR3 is CAANGAGSSYEQYF.

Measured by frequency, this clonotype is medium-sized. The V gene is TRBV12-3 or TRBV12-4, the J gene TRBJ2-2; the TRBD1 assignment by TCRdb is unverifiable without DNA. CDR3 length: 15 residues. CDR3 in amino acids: CASSFEGQGTGELFF.

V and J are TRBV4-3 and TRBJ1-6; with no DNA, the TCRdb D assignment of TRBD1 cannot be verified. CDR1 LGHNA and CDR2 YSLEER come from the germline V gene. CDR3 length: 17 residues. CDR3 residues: CASSQARTGRQNSPLHF.

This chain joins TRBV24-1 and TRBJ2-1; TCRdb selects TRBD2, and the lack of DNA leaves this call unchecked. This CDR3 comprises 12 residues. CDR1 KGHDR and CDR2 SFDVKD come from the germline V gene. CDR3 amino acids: CATSDNREGLAF.

CDR3 sequence: CASSSDREESYEQYF. The chain is built from TRBV12-3 or TRBV12-4 and TRBJ2-7; there is no DNA to check the TCRdb D call of TRBD1. The CDR3 length is 15 residues.

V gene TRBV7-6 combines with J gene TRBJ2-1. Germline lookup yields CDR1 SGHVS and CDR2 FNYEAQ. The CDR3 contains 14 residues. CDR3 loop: CASSLGTSSYEQFF.

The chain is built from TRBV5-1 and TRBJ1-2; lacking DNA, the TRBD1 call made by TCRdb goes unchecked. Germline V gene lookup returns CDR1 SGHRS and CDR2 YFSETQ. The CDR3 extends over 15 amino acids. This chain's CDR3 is CASSSSGQNPYGYTF.

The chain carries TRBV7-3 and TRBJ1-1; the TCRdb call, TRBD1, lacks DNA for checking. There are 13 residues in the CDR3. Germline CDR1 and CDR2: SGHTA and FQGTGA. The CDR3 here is CASSLGPTTEAFF.

The CDR3: CASSQGLALSYEQYF. The chain uses TRBV4-3 and TRBJ2-7; TCRdb's assignment of TRBD2 cannot be checked, as there is no DNA. CDR1 is LGHNA and CDR2 is YSLEER in the germline V gene. The CDR3 runs 15 residues.

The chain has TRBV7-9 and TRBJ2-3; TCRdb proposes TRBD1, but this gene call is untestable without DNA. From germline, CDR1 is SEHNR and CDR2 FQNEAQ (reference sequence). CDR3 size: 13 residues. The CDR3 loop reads CASSPGGGHTQYF.

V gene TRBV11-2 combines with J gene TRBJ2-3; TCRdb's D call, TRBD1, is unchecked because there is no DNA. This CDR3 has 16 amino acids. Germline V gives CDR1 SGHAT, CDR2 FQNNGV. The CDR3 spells CASRPTPGQRTDTQYF.

Here the CDR3 reads CASSLSPSSGNTIYF. J is TRBJ1-3 and V is TRBV5-1. The CDR3 totals 15 residues. Germline CDR1 reads SGHRS; CDR2 reads YFSETQ.

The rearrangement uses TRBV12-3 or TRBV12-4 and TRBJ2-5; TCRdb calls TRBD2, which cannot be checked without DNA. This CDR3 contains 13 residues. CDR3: CASSLRASETQYF.

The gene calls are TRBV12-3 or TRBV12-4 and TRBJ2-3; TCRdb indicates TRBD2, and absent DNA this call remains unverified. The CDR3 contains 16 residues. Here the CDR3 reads CASSLVTPYSTDTQYF.